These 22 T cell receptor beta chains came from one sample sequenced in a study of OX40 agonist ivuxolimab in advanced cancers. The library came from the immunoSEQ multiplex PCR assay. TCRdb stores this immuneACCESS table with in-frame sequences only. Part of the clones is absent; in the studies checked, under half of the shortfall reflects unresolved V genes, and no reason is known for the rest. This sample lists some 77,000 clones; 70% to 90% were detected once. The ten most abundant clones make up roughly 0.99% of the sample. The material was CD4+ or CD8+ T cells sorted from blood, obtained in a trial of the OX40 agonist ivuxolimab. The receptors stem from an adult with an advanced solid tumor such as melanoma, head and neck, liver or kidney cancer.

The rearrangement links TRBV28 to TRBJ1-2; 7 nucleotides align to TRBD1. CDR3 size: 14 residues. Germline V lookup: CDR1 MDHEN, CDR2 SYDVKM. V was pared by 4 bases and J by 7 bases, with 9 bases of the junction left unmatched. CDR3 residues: CASSSLGRGGGYTF. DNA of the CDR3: TGTGCCAGCAGTTCCTTGGGCAGGGGGGGTGGCTACACCTTC.

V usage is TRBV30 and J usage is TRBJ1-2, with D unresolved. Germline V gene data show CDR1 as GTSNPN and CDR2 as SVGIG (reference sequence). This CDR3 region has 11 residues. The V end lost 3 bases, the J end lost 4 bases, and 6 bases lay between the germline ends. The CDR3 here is CAWRTVYGYTF. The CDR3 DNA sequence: TGTGCCTGGAGGACGGTCTATGGCTACACCTTC.

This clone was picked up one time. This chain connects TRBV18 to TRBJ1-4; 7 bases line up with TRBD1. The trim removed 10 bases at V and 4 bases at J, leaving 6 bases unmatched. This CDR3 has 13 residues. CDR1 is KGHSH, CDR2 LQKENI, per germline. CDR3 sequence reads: CATAGTDNEKLFF. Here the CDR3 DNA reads TGTGCCACCGCCGGGACAGATAATGAAAAACTGTTTTTT.

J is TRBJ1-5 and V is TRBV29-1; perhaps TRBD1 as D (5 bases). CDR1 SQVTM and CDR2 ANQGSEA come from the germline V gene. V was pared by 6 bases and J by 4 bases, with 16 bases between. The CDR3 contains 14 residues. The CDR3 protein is CSVMGTGGNQPQHF. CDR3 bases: TGCAGCGTGATGGGGACGGGAGGGAATCAGCCCCAGCATTTT.

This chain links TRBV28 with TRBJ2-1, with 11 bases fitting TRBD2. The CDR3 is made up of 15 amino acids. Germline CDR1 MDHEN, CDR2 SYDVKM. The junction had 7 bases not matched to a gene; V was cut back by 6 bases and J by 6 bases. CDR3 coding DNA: TGTGCCAGCAGACGTACTAGCGGGAGTCCCAATGAGCAGTTCTTC. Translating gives CASRRTSGSPNEQFF.

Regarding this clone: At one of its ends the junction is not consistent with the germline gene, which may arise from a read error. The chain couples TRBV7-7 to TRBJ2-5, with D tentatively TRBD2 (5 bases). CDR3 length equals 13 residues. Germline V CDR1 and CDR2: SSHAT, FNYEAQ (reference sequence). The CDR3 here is CASSLARPETQYF. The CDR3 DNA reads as TGTGCTAGCAGCTTAGCGCGTCCCGAGACCCAGTACTTC.

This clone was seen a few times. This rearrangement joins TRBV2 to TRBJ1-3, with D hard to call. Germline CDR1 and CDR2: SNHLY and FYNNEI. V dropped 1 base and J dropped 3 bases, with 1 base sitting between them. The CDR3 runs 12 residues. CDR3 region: CASSEGGNTIYF. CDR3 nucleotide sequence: TGTGCCAGCAGTGAAGGTGGAAACACCATATATTTT.

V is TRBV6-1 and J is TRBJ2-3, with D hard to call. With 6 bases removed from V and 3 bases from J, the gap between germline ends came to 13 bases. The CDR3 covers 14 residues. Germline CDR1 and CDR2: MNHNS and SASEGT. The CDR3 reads CASSRSMWTDTQYF. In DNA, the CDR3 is TGTGCCAGCAGCAGGTCGATGTGGACAGATACGCAGTATTTT.

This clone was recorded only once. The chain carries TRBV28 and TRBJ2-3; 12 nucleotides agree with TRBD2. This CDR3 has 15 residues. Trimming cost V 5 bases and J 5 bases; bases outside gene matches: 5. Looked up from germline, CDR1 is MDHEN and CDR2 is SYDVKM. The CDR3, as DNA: TGTGCCAGCAGTCCGACTAGCGGGAGAAGAGATACGCAGTATTTT. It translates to CASSPTSGRRDTQYF.

The CDR3 loop is CASAATSPLHF. DNA of the CDR3: TGTGCCAGCGCGGCGACTTCACCCCTCCACTTT. The chain couples TRBV28 to TRBJ1-6; D ambiguous. The CDR3 runs 11 residues. The germline CDR1 and CDR2 sequences are MDHEN and SYDVKM. Trimming removed 8 bases from V and 9 bases from J, with 8 bases in between.

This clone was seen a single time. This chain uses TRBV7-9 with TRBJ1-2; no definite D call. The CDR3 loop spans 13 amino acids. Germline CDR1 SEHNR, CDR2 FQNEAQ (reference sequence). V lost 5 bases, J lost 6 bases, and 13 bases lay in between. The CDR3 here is CASSPFDAHGYTF. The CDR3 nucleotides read TGTGCCAGCAGCCCCTTTGACGCCCATGGCTACACCTTC. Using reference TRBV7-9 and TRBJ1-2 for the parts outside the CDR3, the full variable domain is DTGVSQNPRHKITKRGQNVTFRCDPISEHNRLYWYRQTLGQGPEFLTYFQNEAQLEKSRLLSDRFSAERPKGSFSTLEIQRTEQGDSAMYLCASSPFDAHGYTFGSGTRLTVV.

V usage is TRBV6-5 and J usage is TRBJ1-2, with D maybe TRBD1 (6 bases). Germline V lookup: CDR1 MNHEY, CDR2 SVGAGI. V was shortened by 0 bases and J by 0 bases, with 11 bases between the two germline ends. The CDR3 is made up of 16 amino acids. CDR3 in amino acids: CASSYSRTGTNYGYTF. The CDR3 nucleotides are TGTGCCAGCAGTTACTCGAGAACAGGGACTAACTATGGCTACACCTTC.

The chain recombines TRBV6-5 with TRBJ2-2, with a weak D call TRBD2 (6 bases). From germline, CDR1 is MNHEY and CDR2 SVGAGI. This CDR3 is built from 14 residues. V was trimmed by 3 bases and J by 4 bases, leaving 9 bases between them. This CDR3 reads CASSYRRATGELFF. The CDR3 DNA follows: TGTGCCAGCAGTTATCGGAGGGCCACCGGGGAGCTGTTTTTT.

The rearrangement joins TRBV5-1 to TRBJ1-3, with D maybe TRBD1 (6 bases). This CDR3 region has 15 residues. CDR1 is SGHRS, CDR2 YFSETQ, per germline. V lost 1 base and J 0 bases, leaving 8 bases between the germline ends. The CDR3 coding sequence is TGCGCCAGCAGCTTGAGAGGGGGCTCTGGAAACACCATATATTTT. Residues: CASSLRGGSGNTIYF.

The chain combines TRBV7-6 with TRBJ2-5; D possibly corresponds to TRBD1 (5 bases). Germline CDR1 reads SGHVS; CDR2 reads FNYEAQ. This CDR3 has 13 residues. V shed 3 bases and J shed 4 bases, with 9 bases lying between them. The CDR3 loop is CASSFQGTETQYF. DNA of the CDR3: TGTGCCAGCAGCTTCCAGGGAACAGAGACCCAGTACTTC.

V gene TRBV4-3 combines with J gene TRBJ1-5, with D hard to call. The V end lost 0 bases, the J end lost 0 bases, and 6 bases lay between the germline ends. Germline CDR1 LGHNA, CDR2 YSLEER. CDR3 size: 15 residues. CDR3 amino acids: CASSQDGYSNQPQHF. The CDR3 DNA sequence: TGCGCCAGCAGCCAAGATGGATATAGCAATCAGCCCCAGCATTTT.

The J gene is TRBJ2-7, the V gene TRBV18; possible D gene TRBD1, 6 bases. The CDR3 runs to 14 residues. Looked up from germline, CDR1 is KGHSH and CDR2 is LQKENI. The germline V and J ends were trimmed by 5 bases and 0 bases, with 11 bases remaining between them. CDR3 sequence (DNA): TGTGCCAGCTCAGCAGAGACAGGCTCCTACGAGCAGTACTTC. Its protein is CASSAETGSYEQYF.

The CDR3 reads CASRTSLAGMYEQFF. CDR3 DNA sequence: TGTGCCAGCAGGACCAGCCTAGCGGGAATGTATGAGCAGTTCTTC. The V gene is TRBV28, the J gene TRBJ2-1; 9 nucleotides agree with TRBD2. Germline-derived CDR1 and CDR2 are MDHEN and SYDVKM. V shed 6 bases, J shed 8 bases, and the junction held 11 bases outside the gene matches. This CDR3 is 15 amino acids long.

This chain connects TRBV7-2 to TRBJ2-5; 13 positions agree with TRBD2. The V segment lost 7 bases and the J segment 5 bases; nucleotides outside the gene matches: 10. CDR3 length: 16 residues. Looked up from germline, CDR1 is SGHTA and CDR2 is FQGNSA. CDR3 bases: TGTGCCAGCACCTCATCTGGACTAGCGGGAGTGGAGACCCAGTACTTC. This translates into CASTSSGLAGVETQYF. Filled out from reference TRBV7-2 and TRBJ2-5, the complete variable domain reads GAGVSQSPSNKVTEKGKDVELRCDPISGHTALYWYRQSLGQGLEFLIYFQGNSAPDKSGLPSDRFSAERTGGSVSTLTIQRTQQEDSAVYLCASTSSGLAGVETQYFGPGTRLLVL.

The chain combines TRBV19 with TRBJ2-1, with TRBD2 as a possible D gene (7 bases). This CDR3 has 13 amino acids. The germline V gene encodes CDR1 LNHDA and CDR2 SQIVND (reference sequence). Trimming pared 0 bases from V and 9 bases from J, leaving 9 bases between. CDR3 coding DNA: TGTGCCAGTAGTATAGATAGGGGGGGTGAGCAGTTCTTC. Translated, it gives CASSIDRGGEQFF.

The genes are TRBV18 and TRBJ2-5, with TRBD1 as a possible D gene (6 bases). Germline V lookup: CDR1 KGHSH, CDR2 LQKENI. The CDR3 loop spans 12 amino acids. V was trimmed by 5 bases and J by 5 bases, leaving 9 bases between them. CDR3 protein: CASSTQGETQYF. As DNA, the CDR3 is TGTGCCAGCTCAACTCAGGGGGAGACCCAGTACTTC.

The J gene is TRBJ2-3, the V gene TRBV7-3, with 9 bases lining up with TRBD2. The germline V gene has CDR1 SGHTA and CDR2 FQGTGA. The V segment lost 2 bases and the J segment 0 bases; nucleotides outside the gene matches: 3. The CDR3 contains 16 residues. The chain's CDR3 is CASSLLAGASTDTQYF. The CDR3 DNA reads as TGTGCCAGCAGCTTATTAGCGGGAGCTAGCACAGATACGCAGTATTTT.